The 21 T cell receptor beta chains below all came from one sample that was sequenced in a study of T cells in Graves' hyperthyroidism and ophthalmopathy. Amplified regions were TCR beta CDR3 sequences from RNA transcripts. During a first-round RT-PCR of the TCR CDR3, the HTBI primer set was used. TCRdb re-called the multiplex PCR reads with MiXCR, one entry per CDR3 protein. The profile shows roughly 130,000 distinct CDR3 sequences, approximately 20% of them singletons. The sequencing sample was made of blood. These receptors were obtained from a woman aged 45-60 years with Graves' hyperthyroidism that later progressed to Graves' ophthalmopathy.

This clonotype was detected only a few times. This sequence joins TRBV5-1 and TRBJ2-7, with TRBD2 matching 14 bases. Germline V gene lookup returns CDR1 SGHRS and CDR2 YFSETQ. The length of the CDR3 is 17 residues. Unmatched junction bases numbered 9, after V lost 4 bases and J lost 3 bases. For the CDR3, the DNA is TGCGCCAGCAGCATTGGGACTAGCGGGAGAAAAGGCTACGAGCAGTACTTC. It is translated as CASSIGTSGRKGYEQYF.

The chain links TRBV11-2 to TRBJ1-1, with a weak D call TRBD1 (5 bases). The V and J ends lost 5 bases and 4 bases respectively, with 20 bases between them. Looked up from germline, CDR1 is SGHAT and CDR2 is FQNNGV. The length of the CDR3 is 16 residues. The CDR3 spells CASSRGAASTPTEAFF. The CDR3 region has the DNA TGTGCCAGCAGCCGTGGGGCGGCTTCTACCCCCACTGAAGCTTTCTTT.

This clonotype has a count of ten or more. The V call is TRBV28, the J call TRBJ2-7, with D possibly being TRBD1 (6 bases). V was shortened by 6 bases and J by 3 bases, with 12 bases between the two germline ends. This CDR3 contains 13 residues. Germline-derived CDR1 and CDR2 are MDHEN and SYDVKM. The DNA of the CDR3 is TGTGCCAGCAGCTTAGGCAGGGGCTACGAGCAGTACTTC. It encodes CASSLGRGYEQYF.

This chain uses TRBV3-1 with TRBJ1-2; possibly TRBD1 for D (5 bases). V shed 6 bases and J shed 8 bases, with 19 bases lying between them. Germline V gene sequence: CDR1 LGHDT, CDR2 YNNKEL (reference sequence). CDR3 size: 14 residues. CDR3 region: CASSFRVSSYGYTF. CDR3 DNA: TGTGCCAGCAGTTTCAGGGTATCCTCCTACGGCTACACCTTC.

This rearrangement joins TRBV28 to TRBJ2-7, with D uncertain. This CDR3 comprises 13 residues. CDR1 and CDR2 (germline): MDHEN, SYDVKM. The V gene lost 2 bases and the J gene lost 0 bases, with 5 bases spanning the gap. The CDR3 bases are TGTGCCAGCAGTTTAGAGAGCTCCTACGAGCAGTACTTC. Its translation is CASSLESSYEQYF.

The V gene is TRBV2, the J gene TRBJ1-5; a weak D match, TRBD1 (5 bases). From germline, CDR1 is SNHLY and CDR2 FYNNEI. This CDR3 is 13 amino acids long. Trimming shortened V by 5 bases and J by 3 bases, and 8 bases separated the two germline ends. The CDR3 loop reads CASSLQVNQPQHF. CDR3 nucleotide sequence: TGTGCCAGCAGTCTACAGGTCAATCAGCCCCAGCATTTT.

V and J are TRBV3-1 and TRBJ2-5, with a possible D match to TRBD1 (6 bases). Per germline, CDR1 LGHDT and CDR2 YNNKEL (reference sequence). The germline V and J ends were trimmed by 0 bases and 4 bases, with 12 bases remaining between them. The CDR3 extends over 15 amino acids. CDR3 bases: TGTGCCAGCAGCCAAGATAAAACAGGGAGAGAGACCCAGTACTTC. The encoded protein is CASSQDKTGRETQYF.

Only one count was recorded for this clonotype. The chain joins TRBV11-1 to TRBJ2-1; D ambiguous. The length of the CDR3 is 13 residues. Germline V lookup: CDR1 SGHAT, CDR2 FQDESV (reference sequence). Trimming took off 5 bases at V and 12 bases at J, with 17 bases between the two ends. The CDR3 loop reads CASSRRTADGQFF. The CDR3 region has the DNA TGTGCCAGCAGCCGTAGGACCGCCGATGGGCAGTTCTTC.

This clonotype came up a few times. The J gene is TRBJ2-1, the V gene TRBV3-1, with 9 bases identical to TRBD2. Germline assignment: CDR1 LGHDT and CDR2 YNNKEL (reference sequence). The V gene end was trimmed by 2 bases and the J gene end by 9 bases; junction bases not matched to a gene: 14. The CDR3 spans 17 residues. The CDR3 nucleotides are TGTGCCAGCAGCCAACCGGCGGGAGGGGAGTACAAGCCTGAGCAGTTCTTC. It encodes CASSQPAGGEYKPEQFF.

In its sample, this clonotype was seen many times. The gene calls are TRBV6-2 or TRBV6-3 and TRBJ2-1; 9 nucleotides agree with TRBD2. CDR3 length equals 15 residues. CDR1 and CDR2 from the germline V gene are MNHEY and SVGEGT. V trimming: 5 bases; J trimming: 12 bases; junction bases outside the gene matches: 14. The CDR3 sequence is CASSTLGREGPVQFF. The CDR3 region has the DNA TGTGCCAGCAGTACCCTAGGGCGGGAGGGCCCTGTGCAGTTCTTC.

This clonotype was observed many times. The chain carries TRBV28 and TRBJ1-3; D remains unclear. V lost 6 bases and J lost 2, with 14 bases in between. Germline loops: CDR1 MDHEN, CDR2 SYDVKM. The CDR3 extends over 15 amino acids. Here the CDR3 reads CASRDGSKTGNTIYF. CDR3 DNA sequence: TGTGCCAGCAGGGACGGATCAAAAACTGGAAACACCATATATTTT.

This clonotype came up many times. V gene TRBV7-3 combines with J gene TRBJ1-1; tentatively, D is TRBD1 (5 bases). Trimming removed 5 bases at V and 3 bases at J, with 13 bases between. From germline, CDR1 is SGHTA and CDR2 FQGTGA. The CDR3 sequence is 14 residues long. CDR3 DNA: TGTGCCAGCAGCCGTGGACTAGGGGACACTGAAGCTTTCTTT. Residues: CASSRGLGDTEAFF.

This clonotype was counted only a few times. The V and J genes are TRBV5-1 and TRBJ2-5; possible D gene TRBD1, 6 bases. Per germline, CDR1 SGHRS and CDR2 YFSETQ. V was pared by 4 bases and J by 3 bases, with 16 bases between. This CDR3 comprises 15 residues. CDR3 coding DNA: TGCGCCAGCAGCCCAGCTTGGACAGAGAAAGAGACCCAGTACTTC. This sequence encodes CASSPAWTEKETQYF.

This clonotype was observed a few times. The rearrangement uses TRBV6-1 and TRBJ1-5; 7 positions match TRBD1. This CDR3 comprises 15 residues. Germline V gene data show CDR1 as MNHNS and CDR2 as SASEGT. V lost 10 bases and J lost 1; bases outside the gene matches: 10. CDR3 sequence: CATNERQGSNQPQHF. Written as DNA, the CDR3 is TGTGCCACGAACGAAAGACAGGGCAGCAATCAGCCCCAGCATTTT.

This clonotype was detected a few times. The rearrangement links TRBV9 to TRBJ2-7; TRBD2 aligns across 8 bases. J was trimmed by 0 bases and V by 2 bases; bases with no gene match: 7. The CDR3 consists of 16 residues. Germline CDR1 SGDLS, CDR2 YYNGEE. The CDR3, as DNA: TGTGCCAGCAGCGTCCGGGCGGGAGGCCTCTCCTACGAGCAGTACTTC. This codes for CASSVRAGGLSYEQYF. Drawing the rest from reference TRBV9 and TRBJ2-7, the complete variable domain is DSGVTQTPKHLITATGQRVTLRCSPRSGDLSVYWYQQSLDQGLQFLIQYYNGEERAKGNILERFSAQQFPDLHSELNLSSLELGDSALYFCASSVRAGGLSYEQYFGPGTRLTVT.

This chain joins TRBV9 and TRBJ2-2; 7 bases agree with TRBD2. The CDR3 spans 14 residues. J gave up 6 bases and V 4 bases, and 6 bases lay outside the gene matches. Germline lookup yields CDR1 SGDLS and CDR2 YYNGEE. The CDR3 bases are TGTGCCAGCAGCTCCGGACTAGTCGCCGGGGAGCTGTTTTTT. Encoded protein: CASSSGLVAGELFF.

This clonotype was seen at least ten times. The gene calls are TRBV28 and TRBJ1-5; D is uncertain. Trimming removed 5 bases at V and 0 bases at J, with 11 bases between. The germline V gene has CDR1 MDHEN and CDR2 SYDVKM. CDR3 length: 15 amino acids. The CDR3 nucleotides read TGTGCCAGCAGTCCCCCGCCTTATAGCAATCAGCCCCAGCATTTT. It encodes CASSPPPYSNQPQHF.

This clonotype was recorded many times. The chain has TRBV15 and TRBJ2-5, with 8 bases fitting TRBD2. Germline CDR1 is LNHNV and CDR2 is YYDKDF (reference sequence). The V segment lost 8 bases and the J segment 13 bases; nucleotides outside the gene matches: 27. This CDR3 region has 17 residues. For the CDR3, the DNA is TGTGCCACCCGGGGGGGTTGCATGGGGCAGAGATCTACCCGGGGGTACTTC. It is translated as CATRGGCMGQRSTRGYF. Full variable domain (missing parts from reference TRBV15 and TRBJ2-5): DAMVIQNPRYQVTQFGKPVTLSCSQTLNHNVMYWYQQKSSQAPKLLFHYYDKDFNNEADTPDNFQSRRPNTSFCFLDIRSPGLGDTAMYLCATRGGCMGQRSTRGYFGPGTRLLVL.

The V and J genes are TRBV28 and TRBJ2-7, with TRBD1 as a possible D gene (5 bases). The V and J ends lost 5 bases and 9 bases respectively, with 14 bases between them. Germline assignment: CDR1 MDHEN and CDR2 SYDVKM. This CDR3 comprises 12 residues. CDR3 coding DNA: TGTGCCAGCAGTCCTACCCGACAGTGGCAGTACTTC. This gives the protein CASSPTRQWQYF.

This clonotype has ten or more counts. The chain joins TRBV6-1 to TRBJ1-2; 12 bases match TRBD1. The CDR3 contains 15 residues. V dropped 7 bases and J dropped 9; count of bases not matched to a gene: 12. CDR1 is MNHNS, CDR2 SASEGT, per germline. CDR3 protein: CASTDRDRGRVSYTF. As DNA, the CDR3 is TGTGCCAGCACAGACCGGGACAGGGGGCGAGTAAGCTACACCTTC.

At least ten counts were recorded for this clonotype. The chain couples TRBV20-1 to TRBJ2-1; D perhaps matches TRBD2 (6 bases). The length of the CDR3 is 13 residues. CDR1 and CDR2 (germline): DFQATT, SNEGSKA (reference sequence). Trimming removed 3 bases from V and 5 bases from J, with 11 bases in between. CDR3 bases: TGCAGTGCTAGCACACTAGCAAACAATGAGCAGTTCTTC. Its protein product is CSASTLANNEQFF.